This T cell receptor beta chain was profiled in a study of Ad26.COV2.S vaccination and SARS-CoV-2 variants. The treatment: over 15 received Ad26.COV2.S at low or high dose, single or two shots; roughly 5 received placebo; per-sample allocation not given. The study sampled participants on day 63 after the first vaccine or placebo injection. The assay was immunoSEQ multiplex PCR, and TCRdb's table has in-frame clones only and misses some. Found here are over 350,000 clones, about nine tenths of them singletons; the top ten hold roughly 3.5%. The germline V gene encodes CDR1 MRHNA and CDR2 SNTAGT. The V end was cut by 7 bases, the J end by 0 bases, with 19 bases between. CDR3 length: 16 amino acids.

The sequence was obtained from a person aged 18-60 years who received the Ad26.COV2.S COVID-19 vaccine or a placebo. The gene calls are TRBV6-4 and TRBJ2-7; possibly TRBD1 or TRBD2 for D (5 bases each). The specimen comprised peripheral blood, sampled in a trial of Ad26.COV2.S vaccine versus placebo. CDR3 sequence (DNA): TGTGCCAGCAACTGTTGGTGTAGGGGAGACTCCTACGAGCAGTACTTC. Amino acid sequence: CASNCWCRGDSYEQYF.